This T cell receptor (beta chain) was sequenced for a study of blood T cell repertoires in COVID-19. The wider study: The samples span acute and convalescent COVID-19 from the United States, Italy and Spain. Nucleic acid was either cDNA or gDNA, and it came from T cells, B-cell-depleted T cells, or PBMCs.

In the study's own analysis: The authors estimated nucleated cell counts from reference gene primer amplification. Clones were read by immunoSEQ multiplex PCR, and TCRdb kept only the in-frame ones, dropping some. D and trimming come from the DNA, and the V and J calls and clone size come from that table. The sample has 65,000 to 90,000 clones; 82% are singletons. Looked up from germline, CDR1 is SGHVS and CDR2 is FNYEAQ. With 4 bases removed from V and 3 bases from J, the gap between germline ends came to 12 bases. The CDR3 is 14 residues long. J is TRBJ2-5 and V is TRBV7-6; a possible D gene is TRBD2 (6 bases). Sequenced material: peripheral blood. The receptor was derived from a man in his 60s with acute or convalescent COVID-19. CDR3 region: CASSSGSLEETQYF. In DNA form, the CDR3 reads TGTGCCAGCAGCTCCGGGAGTTTGGAAGAGACCCAGTACTTC.